This T cell receptor (beta chain) was observed in a study of T cell responses to AZD1222 COVID-19 vaccine. Study results and limitations: Repertoires were sampled only after the peak T cell response.

The data were produced by immunoSEQ multiplex PCR, yet TCRdb's version contains in-frame clones alone and is incomplete. In the table there are roughly 200,000 clones, 85% to 95% of which are singletons. In regard to this clone: Its antigen remains unknown.

Trimming at V came to 5 bases and at J to 5 bases, leaving 6 bases not matched to a gene. Germline CDR1 and CDR2: SNHLY and FYNNEI. The CDR3 consists of 15 residues. Sample: peripheral blood, taken on day 0 of MenACWY control vaccination. The chain carries TRBV2 and TRBJ1-5; 10 bases line up with TRBD1. The receptor comes from an adult in good health. CDR3 in amino acids: CASSSGQGVDQPQHF. The CDR3 DNA reads as TGTGCCAGCAGTAGCGGACAGGGGGTGGATCAGCCCCAGCATTTT. Full variable domain (remainder filled in from reference TRBV2 and TRBJ1-5): EPEVTQTPSHQVTQMGQEVILRCVPISNHLYFYWYRQILGQKVEFLVSFYNNEISEKSEIFDDQFSVERPDGSNFTLKIRSTKLEDSAMYFCASSSGQGVDQPQHFGDGTRLSIL.